These 18 T cell receptor beta chains share one sample of origin, sequenced in a study of T cell clusters in autoimmune cytopenias. Roughly 40,000 genome equivalents of blood DNA were amplified for TRB. TRB rearrangements were amplified by touch-down multiplex PCR with mixed TRB-A/B primers. Reanalyzing the multiplex PCR reads, TCRdb keeps one entry per CDR3 protein, without DNA. This table holds roughly 10,000 distinct CDR3 sequences. The sample also formed part of further work on T cell repertoires in aging, cancer and after chemotherapy.

The specimen sequenced was peripheral blood. Receptors originate from a human donor in good health.

The chain employs TRBV6-5 and TRBJ2-7; TCRdb gives TRBD2 as the D gene, but with no DNA this cannot be confirmed. Germline CDR1 and CDR2: MNHEY and SVGAGI. This CDR3 has 14 amino acids. The CDR3 region is CASRSGTAVYEQYF.

This clonotype is classed as medium-sized by frequency. The genes are TRBV19 and TRBJ1-4. Germline CDR1 LNHDA, CDR2 SQIVND (reference sequence). CDR3 length equals 17 residues. The CDR3 sequence: CASSTQLGDSTNEKLFF.

Frequency places this clonotype as medium-sized. The V and J genes are TRBV19 and TRBJ1-4. Germline CDR1 LNHDA, CDR2 SQIVND (reference sequence). This CDR3 is 14 amino acids long. The CDR3: CASSRSATNEKLFF.

The genes are TRBV5-4 and TRBJ1-2; TCRdb's assignment of TRBD1 cannot be checked, as there is no DNA. Per germline, CDR1 SGHNT and CDR2 YYREEE (reference sequence). The CDR3 contains 15 residues. CDR3: CASSHEGTGDRGYTF.

This clonotype registers medium-sized by frequency. V gene TRBV18 combines with J gene TRBJ2-2; TCRdb gives TRBD1 as the D gene, but with no DNA this cannot be confirmed. Germline loops: CDR1 KGHSH, CDR2 LQKENI. The CDR3 is 18 amino acids. CDR3 sequence reads: CASSPGRGRLTNTGELFF.

This sequence joins TRBV29-1 and TRBJ2-1; TCRdb names TRBD2, which stays unverified in the absence of DNA. The germline CDR1 and CDR2 sequences are SQVTM and ANQGSEA. This CDR3 has 14 residues. The CDR3 loop reads CSVVSGRLYNEQFF.

The chain has TRBV18 and TRBJ2-7. The CDR3 totals 13 residues. The germline gives CDR1 KGHSH, CDR2 LQKENI. The chain's CDR3 is CASSPPRAYEQYF.

V usage is TRBV6-2 or TRBV6-3 and J usage is TRBJ1-6; without DNA, the TCRdb call of TRBD1 cannot be checked. The CDR3 length is 14 residues. CDR1 is MNHEY, CDR2 SVGEGT, per germline. The CDR3 is CASSYQGGSSPLHF.

This sequence joins TRBV18 and TRBJ2-1; the D gene TCRdb calls, TRBD2, cannot be checked with no DNA. CDR3 length equals 17 residues. CDR1 is KGHSH and CDR2 is LQKENI in the germline V gene. The CDR3 loop is CASSPSGWRETYNEQFF.

The CDR3 spells CASSLSAGGQGPGTEAFF. The gene calls are TRBV27 and TRBJ1-1. Germline values: CDR1 MNHEY, CDR2 SMNVEV (reference sequence). The CDR3 is 18 residues long.

The chain joins TRBV25-1 to TRBJ2-2; the TCRdb call, TRBD2, lacks DNA for checking. This CDR3 is built from 16 residues. The germline CDR1 and CDR2 sequences are MGHDK and SYGVNS. The CDR3 sequence: CASSEWPGGLTGELFF.

The V call is TRBV27, the J call TRBJ2-7; absent DNA, TCRdb's TRBD2 call cannot be checked. From germline, CDR1 is MNHEY and CDR2 SMNVEV (reference sequence). This CDR3 spans 14 amino acids. The CDR3 sequence: CASSPGGGLVEQYF.

The J gene is TRBJ2-2, the V gene TRBV5-1. Germline V CDR1 and CDR2: SGHRS, YFSETQ. CDR3 length equals 14 residues. The CDR3 is CASSLIGSTGELFF.

This clonotype is deemed medium-sized by its frequency. V and J are TRBV18 and TRBJ2-1; TCRdb selects TRBD1, and the lack of DNA leaves this call unchecked. The CDR3 sequence is 15 residues long. Germline lookup yields CDR1 KGHSH and CDR2 LQKENI. The CDR3 protein is CASSPPGQGAREQFF.

This chain links TRBV6-2 or TRBV6-3 with TRBJ1-2; TCRdb gives TRBD1 as the D gene, but with no DNA this cannot be confirmed. The CDR3 totals 12 residues. Per germline, CDR1 MNHEY and CDR2 SVGEGT. CDR3 sequence reads: CASSGTYYGYTF.

The chain recombines TRBV7-2 with TRBJ1-6. Germline V gives CDR1 SGHTA, CDR2 FQGNSA. The CDR3 has 14 amino acids. CDR3: CASSLRSSNSPLHF.

This rearrangement joins TRBV4-3 to TRBJ1-6. Germline CDR1 reads LGHNA; CDR2 reads YSLEER. This CDR3 has 15 amino acids. CDR3 sequence: CASSQVSERDSPLHF.

The rearrangement uses TRBV6-5 and TRBJ1-4. Germline V gives CDR1 MNHEY, CDR2 SVGAGI. This CDR3 contains 13 residues. The CDR3 loop is CASMGNVREKLFF.